Sequencing of this TCR beta chain was carried out in a study of blood T cell repertoires in COVID-19. Assay used: immunoSEQ multiplex PCR; TCRdb lists only in-frame clones, some missing. This repertoire shows under 300,000 clones, about 90% found once; its top ten account for approximately 6.2%. Trimming cost V 5 bases and J 5 bases, with 12 bases left between them. The germline V gene encodes CDR1 SQVTM and CDR2 ANQGSEA. CDR3 size: 13 residues. Sequencing input: peripheral blood. The TCR sequence derives from a man aged 60 to 69 with acute or convalescent COVID-19. V and J are TRBV29-1 and TRBJ2-2; D ambiguous. CDR3 sequence: CSVRGTQTGELFF. In DNA form, the CDR3 reads TGCAGCGTTAGAGGAACGCAGACCGGGGAGCTGTTTTTT.